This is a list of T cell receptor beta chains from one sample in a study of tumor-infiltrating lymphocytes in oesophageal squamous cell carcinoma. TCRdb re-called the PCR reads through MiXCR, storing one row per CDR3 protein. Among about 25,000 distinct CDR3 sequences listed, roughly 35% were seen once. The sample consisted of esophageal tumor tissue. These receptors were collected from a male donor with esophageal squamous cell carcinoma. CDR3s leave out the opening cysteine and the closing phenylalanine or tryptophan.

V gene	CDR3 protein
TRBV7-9	ASSSRTSTDTQY
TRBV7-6	ASSTSGVYNEQY
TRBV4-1	ASSPAGGNQPQH
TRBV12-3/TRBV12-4	ASSLYSYEQY
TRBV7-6	ASSPPGTDTQY
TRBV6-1	ASSSWTGGSEAF
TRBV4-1	ASSQESRGAKAKNIQY
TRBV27	ASSFQLEGQY
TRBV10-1	ASSESPPGLAGQGNTQY
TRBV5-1	ASSLEGSVDSPLH
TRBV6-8	AVHRVGANVLT
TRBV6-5	VTQQHQTYEQY
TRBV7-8	ASSLVQVDEQY
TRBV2	ASSEAYYEQY
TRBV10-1	ASSSTRGTEAF
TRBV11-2	TSSSGGGYGELF
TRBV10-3	AIRTGNNEQY
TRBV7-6	ASSSDIDNSPLH
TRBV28	ASSKVTEGPLNTEAF
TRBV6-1	ATSRSRSNEKLF
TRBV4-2	ASSHGAIGSNTGELF
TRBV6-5	ASSEVDRVSQPQH
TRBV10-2	ASSEGGGHTGELF
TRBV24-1	ATSDLGTSGINEQF
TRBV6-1	ASSSGPTSSGRNQPQH
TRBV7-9	ASSLGTGESGYT
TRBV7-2	ASSLGTSGSTDTQY
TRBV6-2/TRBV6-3	ASSYAESSYNEQY
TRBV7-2	ASSTHLSQGETQY
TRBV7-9	ASSPRTSLNEQF
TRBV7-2	ASSLGLSVANVLT
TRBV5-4	ASSFQGNTEAF